This T cell receptor (beta chain) originates from a study of cytomegalovirus exposure and HLA in healthy donors. Across the study: Findings of an earlier analysis included around 120 million unique TCR beta sequences from some 190 million T cells.

Study outcomes and limitations: Later genetic work tied a missense DCLRE1C variant to beta-chain V and J trimming. It was shown in a later analysis that HLA-associated TCR beta chains were more clonally expanded than other, equally common chains. Diagnosis of cytomegalovirus status made by the classifier reportedly showed high specificity and sensitivity.

In regard to this clone: The antigen remains unidentified.

Trimming stripped 4 bases from V and 1 base from J, with 18 bases between. This CDR3 contains 16 residues. Looked up from germline, CDR1 is SQVTM and CDR2 is ANQGSEA. The PCR made use of 60 Vbeta and 13 Jbeta primers. The protocol was immunoSEQ multiplex PCR, while the TCRdb copy is restricted to in-frame clones and leaves out a portion. The sample lists 180,000 or so clones, around 80% occurring once. The receptor was derived from a woman aged 45-65 years in good health and CMV-seropositive. The sample taken for sequencing was PBMCs. V is TRBV29-1 and J is TRBJ2-3; D may be TRBD2 (6 bases). In DNA, the CDR3 is TGCAGCGTTGGGGGTGGGGCTAGCGCGCGCACAGATACGCAGTATTTT. It yields the protein CSVGGGASARTDTQYF.